A single sample is the source of the 28 T cell receptor beta chains below, sequenced in a study of blood T cell repertoires in COVID-19. The data were produced by immunoSEQ multiplex PCR, yet TCRdb's version contains in-frame clones alone and is incomplete. Counted here are some 89,000 clones, 81% occurring once; the ten biggest clones make up 4% to 5.5%. Sequencing was carried out using peripheral blood. These TCRs come from a man aged 60 to 75 with acute or convalescent COVID-19.

V usage is TRBV11-2 and J usage is TRBJ1-2; TRBD1 is a possible D gene (5 bases). Germline V CDR1 and CDR2: SGHAT, FQNNGV. Trimming removed 1 base from V and 4 bases from J, with 7 bases in between. This CDR3 is built from 13 residues. The CDR3 DNA sequence: TGTGCCAGCAGCTTAGGGAGGGGCTATGGCTACACCTTC. As protein: CASSLGRGYGYTF.

In the case of this clone: The junction shows a germline mismatch at one end, possibly a read error. The chain carries TRBV7-7 and TRBJ1-2, with D possibly TRBD1 on 6 matching bases. The germline V gene has CDR1 SSHAT and CDR2 FNYEAQ (reference sequence). This CDR3 has 16 amino acids. The CDR3 is CASSLLGGGANYGYTF. The CDR3 region has the DNA TGTGCTAGCAGCTTACTTGGGGGGGGCGCGAATTATGGCTACACCTTC.

Only one count was recorded for this clone. A much larger clonotype is one base distant, so this may be a read error. Other DNA sequences within the sample encode an identical CDR3. J is TRBJ1-5 and V is TRBV19; D gene uncertain. The V and J ends lost 1 base and 1 base respectively, with 5 bases between them. Germline CDR1 is LNHDA and CDR2 is SQIVND (reference sequence). The length of the CDR3 is 14 residues. CDR3 protein: CASSIGASNQPQHF. CDR3 DNA: TGTGCCAGTAGTATAGGAGCAAGCAATCAGCCCCAGCATTTT.

This clone was seen more than once but under ten times. This chain joins TRBV13 and TRBJ1-1, with no clear D. Germline V gives CDR1 PRHDT, CDR2 FYEKMQ (reference sequence). V was pared by 5 bases and J by 1 base, with 8 bases between. The CDR3 contains 13 residues. CDR3 DNA sequence: TGTGCCAGCAGCCCAACAACGAACACTGAAGCTTTCTTT. As protein: CASSPTTNTEAFF.

The chain is built from TRBV2 and TRBJ2-4, with TRBD1 as a possible D gene (6 bases). The V end was cut by 2 bases, the J end by 0 bases, with 11 bases between. There are 16 residues in the CDR3. In germline, CDR1 is SNHLY, CDR2 FYNNEI. The CDR3 protein is CASSELWTVAKNIQYF. CDR3 nucleotides: TGTGCCAGCAGTGAATTATGGACAGTAGCCAAAAACATTCAGTACTTC. The variable domain in full, with the rest retrieved from reference TRBV2 and TRBJ2-4, is EPEVTQTPSHQVTQMGQEVILRCVPISNHLYFYWYRQILGQKVEFLVSFYNNEISEKSEIFDDQFSVERPDGSNFTLKIRSTKLEDSAMYFCASSELWTVAKNIQYFGAGTRLSVL.

The rearrangement uses TRBV7-2 and TRBJ2-1; 7 bases are a match to TRBD2. Trimming took 3 bases from V and 6 from J; bases not matched to a gene: 8. Per the germline V gene, CDR1 is SGHTA and CDR2 is FQGNSA. CDR3 size: 15 residues. CDR3 sequence reads: CASSFYGTTLNEQFF. For the CDR3, the DNA is TGTGCCAGCAGCTTTTATGGGACTACACTCAATGAGCAGTTCTTC.

This chain connects TRBV12-5 to TRBJ1-4, with D hard to call. The germline gives CDR1 LGHNT, CDR2 FRNRAP. The germline V and J ends were trimmed by 6 bases and 8 bases, with 7 bases remaining between them. This CDR3 is built from 11 residues. CDR3 nucleotide sequence: TGTGCTAGTGGCGCAACAGAAAAACTGTTTTTT. This codes for CASGATEKLFF.

The chain has TRBV6-1 and TRBJ2-3; D might be TRBD1 (7 bases). The CDR3 has 15 residues. Germline-derived CDR1 and CDR2 are MNHNS and SASEGT. Trimming pared 1 base from V and 2 bases from J, leaving 10 bases between. CDR3 DNA: TGTGCCAGCAGTGAAGGCAGGGGGGCCACAGATACGCAGTATTTT. Translating gives CASSEGRGATDTQYF.

The chain couples TRBV7-9 to TRBJ2-7; D perhaps matches TRBD1 (6 bases). The ends were cut back, 1 base at V and 2 bases at J, with 12 bases in the middle. The CDR3 covers 15 residues. CDR1 is SEHNR and CDR2 is FQNEAQ in the germline V gene (reference sequence). The DNA of the CDR3 is TGTGCCAGCAGCTTAGGGTCAGGGGTGGCCTACGAGCAGTACTTC. It translates to CASSLGSGVAYEQYF.

J is TRBJ2-1 and V is TRBV7-3; weak D call: TRBD2 (6 bases). The CDR3 is 17 amino acids. The germline gives CDR1 SGHTA, CDR2 FQGTGA. V was clipped by 0 bases and J by 12 bases, with 24 bases between them. The CDR3 DNA reads as TGTGCCAGCAGCTTAACAACGCGTCAGGGTAGCGGAGGAGGGCAGTTCTTC. This sequence encodes CASSLTTRQGSGGGQFF.

This CDR3 reads CASSVGYGQAYGYTF. The CDR3 DNA sequence: TGTGCCAGTAGTGTGGGTTACGGCCAGGCCTATGGCTACACCTTC. The gene calls are TRBV19 and TRBJ1-2; D unresolved. Germline V lookup: CDR1 LNHDA, CDR2 SQIVND (reference sequence). Trimming shortened V by 5 bases and J by 4 bases, and 17 bases separated the two germline ends. The CDR3 has 15 residues.

The rearrangement uses TRBV5-6 and TRBJ1-1; the D is unclear. Germline V gene lookup returns CDR1 SGHDT and CDR2 YYEEEE. The CDR3 covers 16 residues. V was clipped by 2 bases and J by 0 bases, with 14 bases between them. The CDR3 sequence is CASSFYTAVMNTEAFF. For the CDR3, the DNA is TGTGCCAGCAGCTTCTATACAGCGGTGATGAACACTGAAGCTTTCTTT.

The chain joins TRBV9 to TRBJ2-1; 9 positions agree with TRBD2. CDR3 size: 17 residues. The germline CDR1 and CDR2 sequences are SGDLS and YYNGEE. Losses at the gene ends were 4 bases for V and 0 bases for J; bases not matched to a gene: 8. The CDR3 nucleotides read TGTGCCAGCAGCCCGAGACTAGCGGCCAGCTCCTACAATGAGCAGTTCTTC. It translates to CASSPRLAASSYNEQFF.

This rearrangement joins TRBV10-3 to TRBJ1-4; TRBD1 might be the D (6 bases). Trimming removed 5 bases at V and 0 bases at J, with 10 bases between. There are 15 residues in the CDR3. Germline V gives CDR1 ENHRY, CDR2 SYGVKD. This CDR3 reads CAISPGQTTNEKLFF. CDR3 coding DNA: TGTGCCATCAGTCCGGGACAAACAACTAATGAAAAACTGTTTTTT.

V is TRBV5-1 and J is TRBJ2-2; D is possibly TRBD2 (5 bases). This CDR3 comprises 14 residues. V was trimmed by 6 bases and J by 0 bases, leaving 9 bases between them. Germline V lookup: CDR1 SGHRS, CDR2 YFSETQ. CDR3 residues: CASNGGPNTGELFF. For the CDR3, the DNA is TGCGCCAGCAATGGCGGGCCGAACACCGGGGAGCTGTTTTTT.

The DNA for the CDR3 is TGTGCCAGCAGCCCGGCCAGGAACCAAGAGACCCAGTACTTC. Protein sequence: CASSPARNQETQYF. The rearrangement joins TRBV7-2 to TRBJ2-5; no reliable D call. The CDR3 spans 14 residues. Germline V lookup: CDR1 SGHTA, CDR2 FQGNSA. Between the trimmed V and J ends, which lost 5 bases and 0 bases, there was a span of 10 bases.

The chain recombines TRBV10-2 with TRBJ2-7, with D maybe TRBD2 (6 bases). CDR3 length: 14 residues. CDR1 is WSHSY, CDR2 SAAADI, per germline. Trimming removed 3 bases at V and 2 bases at J, with 11 bases between. The DNA of the CDR3 is TGCGCCAGCAGTGAAGGACTATCCCCCTACGAGCAGTACTTC. This codes for CASSEGLSPYEQYF.

J is TRBJ1-4 and V is TRBV19, with D possibly being TRBD1 (5 bases). The CDR3 is 13 residues long. The germline V and J ends were trimmed by 7 bases and 5 bases, with 11 bases remaining between them. Germline loops: CDR1 LNHDA, CDR2 SQIVND (reference sequence). The CDR3: CASKNRGNEKLFF. CDR3 nucleotide sequence: TGTGCCAGTAAAAATAGGGGAAATGAAAAACTGTTTTTT.

The V gene is TRBV10-3, the J gene TRBJ2-5, with TRBD1 identical over 11 bases. V was pared by 3 bases and J by 5 bases, with 5 bases of the junction left unmatched. CDR3 length equals 15 residues. Germline V gene sequence: CDR1 ENHRY, CDR2 SYGVKD. The CDR3 here is CAISEGQGASETQYF. CDR3 bases: TGTGCCATCAGTGAAGGACAGGGGGCGTCGGAGACCCAGTACTTC.

The chain recombines TRBV6-4 with TRBJ2-1, with a tentative D call TRBD2 (5 bases). The germline V and J ends were trimmed by 5 bases and 4 bases, with 15 bases remaining between them. CDR1 MRHNA and CDR2 SNTAGT come from the germline V gene. The CDR3 totals 15 residues. This CDR3 reads CASSPHQSGYNEQFF. CDR3 coding DNA: TGTGCCAGCAGTCCCCACCAATCGGGATACAATGAGCAGTTCTTC.

The chain has TRBV29-1 and TRBJ2-5, with 9 bases aligning to TRBD2. The V segment lost 7 bases and the J segment 1 base; nucleotides outside the gene matches: 4. This CDR3 is 13 amino acids long. Germline CDR1 SQVTM, CDR2 ANQGSEA. The CDR3 DNA reads TGCAGCGGTAGCGGGGGCCGCCAAGAGACCCAGTACTTC. Its translation is CSGSGGRQETQYF.

This clone was observed a handful of times. The gene calls are TRBV7-6 and TRBJ2-7; 9 bases fit TRBD1. Germline-derived CDR1 and CDR2 are SGHVS and FNYEAQ. The V gene end was trimmed by 1 base and the J gene end by 4 bases; junction bases not matched to a gene: 2. The CDR3 is 14 residues long. The CDR3 DNA follows: TGTGCCAGCAGCTTAGGAGGGACAGGGTACGAGCAGTACTTC. This gives the protein CASSLGGTGYEQYF.

The chain carries TRBV6-5 and TRBJ1-4, with D perhaps TRBD1 (6 bases). The V and J ends lost 6 bases and 0 bases respectively, with 11 bases between them. Germline V lookup: CDR1 MNHEY, CDR2 SVGAGI. The CDR3 contains 15 residues. The CDR3 region is CASRGTGTTNEKLFF. The CDR3 DNA is TGTGCCAGCAGGGGAACAGGGACAACTAATGAAAAACTGTTTTTT.

This clone was found a few times. The gene calls are TRBV7-2 and TRBJ2-7, with 7 bases aligning to TRBD1. The CDR3 is made up of 15 amino acids. CDR1 and CDR2 (germline): SGHTA, FQGNSA. The V and J ends lost 5 bases and 2 bases, in that order; junction bases with no gene match: 9. Here the CDR3 reads CASSEQGIPTYEQYF. The CDR3 nucleotides are TGTGCCAGCAGCGAACAGGGGATACCCACCTACGAGCAGTACTTC.

J is TRBJ2-6 and V is TRBV15, with D perhaps matching TRBD2 (6 bases). The CDR3 has 18 residues. The germline gives CDR1 LNHNV, CDR2 YYDKDF (reference sequence). Between the trimmed V and J ends, which lost 0 bases and 4 bases, there was a span of 16 bases. DNA for the CDR3: TGTGCCACCAGCAGAGATCGCGGGACTCGGGACGGGGCCAACGTCCTGACTTTC. Encoded protein: CATSRDRGTRDGANVLTF.

The chain joins TRBV7-2 to TRBJ2-5, with a weak D call TRBD2 (6 bases). This CDR3 is 14 amino acids long. Germline V gene sequence: CDR1 SGHTA, CDR2 FQGNSA. V was cut by 6 bases and J by 1 base, with 12 bases left in between. In DNA form, the CDR3 reads TGTGCCAGCAGGAGGACTATCTTCCAAGAGACCCAGTACTTC. This sequence encodes CASRRTIFQETQYF.

The J gene is TRBJ2-7, the V gene TRBV9; 9 bases fit TRBD2. Trimming took 2 bases from V and 3 from J; bases not matched to a gene: 3. Germline CDR1 is SGDLS and CDR2 is YYNGEE. The CDR3 runs to 14 residues. CDR3 nucleotides: TGTGCCAGCAGCGTGGGTAGCGGGGGCTACGAGCAGTACTTC. This sequence encodes CASSVGSGGYEQYF. Based on the CDR3 plus reference TRBV9 and TRBJ2-7, the full variable domain is DSGVTQTPKHLITATGQRVTLRCSPRSGDLSVYWYQQSLDQGLQFLIQYYNGEERAKGNILERFSAQQFPDLHSELNLSSLELGDSALYFCASSVGSGGYEQYFGPGTRLTVT.

V is TRBV6-4 and J is TRBJ2-7; TRBD2 matches at 7 bases. CDR1 and CDR2 from the germline V gene are MRHNA and SNTAGT. V trimming: 6 bases; J trimming: 0 bases; junction bases outside the gene matches: 14. The CDR3 covers 17 residues. CDR3 in amino acids: CASRRLIRRESSYEQYF. In DNA form, the CDR3 reads TGTGCCAGCAGACGATTGATTCGGCGGGAGAGCTCCTACGAGCAGTACTTC.